The rows below give T cell receptor beta chains drawn from one sample of a study of T-cell reconstitution after alpha-beta-depleted transplantation in children. MiXCR, applied by TCRdb to the PCR reads, yields one record per CDR3 protein. The data contain approximately 590,000 distinct CDR3 sequences, 10% of them singletons. Here the sequenced sample was PBMCs from the stem cell graft donor, taken from the stem cell graft. These receptors were taken from a human donor who donated a stem cell graft to a child with acute myeloid leukemia. The CDR3 runs from the conserved cysteine through the conserved F or W. The D gene is left open where the match is weak. For some rows the clone size is stated as once, few or many, or as a class when expanded; others skip it.

V	J	size	D	CDR3	DNA
TRBV12-3/TRBV12-4	TRBJ1-2	NA	NA	CASSLGTVSYGYTF	TGTGCCAGCAGTTTAGGTACGGTCTCGTATGGCTACACCTTC
TRBV7-8	TRBJ1-4	NA	NA	CASSPQDEKLFF	TGTGCCAGCAGCCCACAGGATGAAAAACTGTTTTTT
TRBV4-2	TRBJ1-2	few	NA	CASSQQSMEGGYTF	TGTGCCAGCAGCCAGCAATCGATGGAAGGTGGCTACACCTTC
TRBV12-3/TRBV12-4	TRBJ1-3	many	TRBD1	CASSSGQGVNTIYF	TGTGCCAGCAGCTCGGGACAGGGCGTAAACACCATATATTTT
TRBV29-1	TRBJ1-2	NA	NA	CSVEGQGHGYTF	TGCAGCGTTGAAGGGCAGGGGCACGGCTACACCTTC
TRBV4-2	TRBJ2-1	many	NA	CASSPGASGQNEQFF	TGTGCCAGCAGCCCGGGGGCTAGCGGACAGAATGAGCAGTTCTTC
TRBV5-5	TRBJ2-3	few	TRBD2	CASSRTSGNTDTQYF	TGTGCCAGCAGTAGGACTAGCGGGAACACAGATACGCAGTATTTT
TRBV27	TRBJ2-7	NA	NA	CASSLSVQPPFAYEQYF	TGTGCCAGCAGTTTATCGGTACAGCCTCCCTTCGCATACGAGCAGTACTTC
TRBV27	TRBJ1-5	few	NA	CASSFGGKNQPQHF	TGTGCCAGCAGTTTTGGTGGTAAGAATCAGCCCCAGCATTTT
TRBV7-9	TRBJ2-7	many	TRBD1	CASSVRGTGTYEQYF	TGTGCCAGCAGCGTACGCGGGACAGGGACCTACGAGCAGTACTTC
TRBV20-1	TRBJ2-3	many	NA	CSAMDGGSGTDTQYF	TGCAGTGCTATGGACGGGGGTAGCGGCACAGATACGCAGTATTTT
TRBV7-3	TRBJ2-2	NA	NA	CASSFTGAGELFF	TGTGCCAGCAGCTTTACCGGGGCGGGGGAGCTGTTTTTT
TRBV27	TRBJ2-1	few	TRBD2	CATQTSGANEQFF	TGTGCCACCCAGACTAGCGGGGCCAATGAGCAGTTCTTC
TRBV29-1	TRBJ2-7	NA	TRBD1	CSVESGTGNTYEQYF	TGCAGCGTTGAAAGCGGGACAGGGAACACCTACGAGCAGTACTTC
TRBV24-1	TRBJ1-5	few	TRBD1	CATAPEGQHQPQHF	TGTGCCACGGCCCCGGAGGGACAGCATCAGCCCCAGCATTTT